Presented here are 9 T cell receptor beta chains from one specimen sequenced in a study of T cell responses to AZD1222 COVID-19 vaccine. Profiling relied on immunoSEQ multiplex PCR, and the TCRdb table lists in-frame clones only, not all of them. The data hold 180,000 or so clones, with over 80% observed a single time. This sample comprised peripheral blood, obtained 28 days after the second dose of the MenACWY control vaccine. These TCRs come from an adult who received the MenACWY meningococcal vaccine as a control.

The genes are TRBV10-3 and TRBJ2-7; D remains unclear. The CDR3 runs to 13 residues. The germline V and J ends were trimmed by 3 bases and 12 bases, with 18 bases remaining between them. Germline loops: CDR1 ENHRY, CDR2 SYGVKD. The CDR3 nucleotides are TGTGCCATCAGTGACGGCAGCTCCTACGTGGGGTACTTC. Amino acid sequence: CAISDGSSYVGYF.

This chain connects TRBV6-5 to TRBJ1-6, with a weak D call TRBD1 (6 bases). The CDR3 loop spans 14 amino acids. V shed 4 bases and J shed 7 bases, with 11 bases lying between them. Germline CDR1 is MNHEY and CDR2 is SVGAGI. The CDR3 DNA reads as TGTGCCAGCAGTTTCAGGGGCGGAAATTCACCCCTCCACTTT. Protein product: CASSFRGGNSPLHF.

This chain uses TRBV5-1 with TRBJ2-3; the match to TRBD2 covers 12 bases. J lost 2 bases, V lost 0 bases, and 10 bases had no gene match. In germline, CDR1 is SGHRS, CDR2 YFSETQ. This CDR3 has 19 residues. The CDR3 is CASSLALSSGGASTDTQYF. Here the CDR3 DNA reads TGCGCCAGCAGCTTGGCCCTTTCTAGCGGGGGGGCCTCCACAGATACGCAGTATTTT.

The V and J genes are TRBV15 and TRBJ1-6; weak D call: TRBD1 (5 bases). The length of the CDR3 is 15 residues. V was trimmed by 3 bases and J by 11 bases, leaving 17 bases between them. Germline values: CDR1 LNHNV, CDR2 YYDKDF (reference sequence). This CDR3 is CATSRRPGPGAPLHF. The CDR3 nucleotides are TGTGCCACCAGCAGGAGACCGGGTCCGGGGGCACCCCTCCACTTT.

J is TRBJ2-1 and V is TRBV28; TRBD2 aligns across 13 bases. The length of the CDR3 is 17 residues. CDR1 and CDR2 (germline): MDHEN, SYDVKM. Losses at the gene ends were 7 bases for V and 4 bases for J; bases not matched to a gene: 10. In DNA, the CDR3 is TGTGCCAGCATTCCACCTTTGGGACTAGCGGGGTACAATGAGCAGTTCTTC. Protein: CASIPPLGLAGYNEQFF.

This rearrangement joins TRBV5-1 to TRBJ2-4, with TRBD1 as a possible D gene (5 bases). CDR3 length equals 13 residues. V was trimmed by 3 bases and J by 3 bases, leaving 7 bases between them. CDR1 and CDR2 (germline): SGHRS, YFSETQ. This chain's CDR3 is CASSWGGKNIQYF. The CDR3 bases are TGCGCCAGCAGCTGGGGCGGCAAAAACATTCAGTACTTC.

The chain recombines TRBV7-3 with TRBJ1-2; weak D call: TRBD1 (6 bases). The CDR3 covers 14 residues. V was pared by 0 bases and J by 3 bases, with 8 bases between. Germline values: CDR1 SGHTA, CDR2 FQGTGA. The CDR3 DNA is TGTGCCAGCAGCTTAACGGCAGGGGACTATGGCTACACCTTC. Its protein is CASSLTAGDYGYTF.

V usage is TRBV5-1 and J usage is TRBJ1-3; D remains unclear. Germline values: CDR1 SGHRS, CDR2 YFSETQ. The CDR3 loop spans 14 amino acids. V was cut by 4 bases and J by 4 bases, with 12 bases left in between. Written as DNA, the CDR3 is TGCGCCAGCAGCCCGGGATACGGGGGAAACACCATATATTTT. Amino acids: CASSPGYGGNTIYF.

A few counts support this clone. This chain links TRBV12-3 or TRBV12-4 with TRBJ1-5; 7 bases agree with TRBD1. Unmatched junction bases numbered 9, after V lost 5 bases and J lost 11 bases. The CDR3 loop spans 13 amino acids. This CDR3 is CASSRTGLGAQHF. CDR3 nucleotide sequence: TGTGCCAGCAGTCGGACAGGCCTGGGGGCCCAGCATTTT.